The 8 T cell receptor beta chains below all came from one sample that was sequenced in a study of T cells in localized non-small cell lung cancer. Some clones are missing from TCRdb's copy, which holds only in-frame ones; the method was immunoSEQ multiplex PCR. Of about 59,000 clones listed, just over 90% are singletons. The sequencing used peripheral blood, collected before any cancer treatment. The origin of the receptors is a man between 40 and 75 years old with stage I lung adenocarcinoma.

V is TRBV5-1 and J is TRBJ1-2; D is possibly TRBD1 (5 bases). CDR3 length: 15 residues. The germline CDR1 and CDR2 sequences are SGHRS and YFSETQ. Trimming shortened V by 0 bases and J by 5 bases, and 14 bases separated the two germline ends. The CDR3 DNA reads TGCGCCAGCAGCTTGGGAGGACAATTAGGGTATGGCTACACCTTC. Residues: CASSLGGQLGYGYTF.

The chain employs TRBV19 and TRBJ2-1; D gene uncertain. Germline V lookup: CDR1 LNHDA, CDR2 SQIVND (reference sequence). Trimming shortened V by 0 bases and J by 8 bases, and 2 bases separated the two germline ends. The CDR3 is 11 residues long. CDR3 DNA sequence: TGTGCCAGTAGTATAGACGATGAGCAGTTCTTC. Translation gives CASSIDDEQFF. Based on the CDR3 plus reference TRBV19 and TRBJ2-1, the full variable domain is DGGITQSPKYLFRKEGQNVTLSCEQNLNHDAMYWYRQDPGQGLRLIYYSQIVNDFQKGDIAEGYSVSREKKESFPLTVTSAQKNPTAFYLCASSIDDEQFFGPGTRLTVL.

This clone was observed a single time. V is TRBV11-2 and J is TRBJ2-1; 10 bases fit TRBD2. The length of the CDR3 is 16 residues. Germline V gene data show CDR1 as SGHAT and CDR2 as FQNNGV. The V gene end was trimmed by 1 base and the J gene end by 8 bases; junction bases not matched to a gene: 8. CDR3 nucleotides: TGTGCCAGCAGCTTAGTGTCTAGCGGGAGTACATATGAGCAGTTCTTC. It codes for CASSLVSSGSTYEQFF.

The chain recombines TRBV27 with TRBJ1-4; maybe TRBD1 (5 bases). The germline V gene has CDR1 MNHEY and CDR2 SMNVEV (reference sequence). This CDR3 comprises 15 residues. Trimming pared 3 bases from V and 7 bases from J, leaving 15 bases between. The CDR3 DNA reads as TGTGCCAGCAGTTTGGGAGGGGTTCCGGGTGAAAAACTGTTTTTT. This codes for CASSLGGVPGEKLFF. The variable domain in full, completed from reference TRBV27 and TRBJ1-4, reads EAQVTQNPRYLITVTGKKLTVTCSQNMNHEYMSWYRQDPGLGLRQIYYSMNVEVTDKGDVPEGYKVSRKEKRNFPLILESPSPNQTSLYFCASSLGGVPGEKLFFGSGTQLSVL.

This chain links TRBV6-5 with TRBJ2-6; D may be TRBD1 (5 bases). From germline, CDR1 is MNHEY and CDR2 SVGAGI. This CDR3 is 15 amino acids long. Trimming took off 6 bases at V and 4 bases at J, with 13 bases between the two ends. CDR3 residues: CASRHTGSGANVLTF. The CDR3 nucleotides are TGTGCCAGCAGACATACAGGATCAGGGGCCAACGTCCTGACTTTC.

The CDR3 nucleotides read TGTGCCAGCAGCACCAGGGTACCAGATACGCAGTATTTT. Amino acids: CASSTRVPDTQYF. The genes are TRBV7-9 and TRBJ2-3; D may be TRBD1 (5 bases). The length of the CDR3 is 13 residues. Per germline, CDR1 SEHNR and CDR2 FQNEAQ (reference sequence). Deletions cut 5 bases from V and 4 bases from J, with 10 bases between.

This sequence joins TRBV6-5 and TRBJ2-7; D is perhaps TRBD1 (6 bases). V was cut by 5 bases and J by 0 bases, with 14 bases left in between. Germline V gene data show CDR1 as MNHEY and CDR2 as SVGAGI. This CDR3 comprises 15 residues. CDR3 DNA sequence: TGTGCCAGCAGTCCCCCTGGGACAACCTCCTACGAGCAGTACTTC. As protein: CASSPPGTTSYEQYF.

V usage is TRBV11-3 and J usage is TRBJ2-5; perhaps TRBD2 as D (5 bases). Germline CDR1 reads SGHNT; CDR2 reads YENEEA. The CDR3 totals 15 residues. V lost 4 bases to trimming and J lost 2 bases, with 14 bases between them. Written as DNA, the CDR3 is TGTGCCAGCAGCTCCCTTGAGCGGCTACAAGAGACCCAGTACTTC. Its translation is CASSSLERLQETQYF.